This T cell receptor beta chain stems from a study of blood T cell repertoires in COVID-19. Study-wide context: Whether acute or convalescent, the COVID-19 samples came from the United States, Italy and Spain. The analysed material was cDNA or gDNA that came from T cells, B-cell-depleted T cells, or PBMCs.

Sequenced by immunoSEQ multiplex PCR; TCRdb stores in-frame clones only, minus some. This sample yields 150,000 to 200,000 clones, of which 92% are seen a single time; approximately 4.8% belongs to the top ten. Seattle enrolled patients during active infection and tracked them longitudinally. The TCR originated in a young man with COVID-19, enrolled during active disease. Source material: peripheral blood.

The DNA of the CDR3 is TGTGCCAGCAGTGCCGGGACTAGAACCACAGATACGCAGTATTTT. This gives the protein CASSAGTRTTDTQYF. The rearrangement uses TRBV2 and TRBJ2-3; 8 bases fit TRBD2. V trimming: 4 bases; J trimming: 2 bases; junction bases outside the gene matches: 5. CDR1 and CDR2 from the germline V gene are SNHLY and FYNNEI. The CDR3 is made up of 15 amino acids. Full variable domain (remainder filled in from reference TRBV2 and TRBJ2-3): EPEVTQTPSHQVTQMGQEVILRCVPISNHLYFYWYRQILGQKVEFLVSFYNNEISEKSEIFDDQFSVERPDGSNFTLKIRSTKLEDSAMYFCASSAGTRTTDTQYFGPGTRLTVL.